This T cell receptor beta chain was sequenced for a study of graft-versus-host responses after intestinal transplantation (dated by TCRdb to the early 2020s). As for the study more broadly: The transplants that recipients received were multivisceral, liver-intestinal, or isolated intestinal. A peak of at least 4% donor T cells among recipient peripheral blood mononuclear cells was the definition used for donor T cell macrochimerism. A cohort of around 25 intestinal transplant recipients, including one retransplant, was enrolled, and a few patients lacking pretransplant specimens were excluded. To identify alloreactive clones, pre-transplant mixed lymphocyte reaction products were sequenced and then compared with unstimulated pre-transplant donor and recipient T cells. Bulk TCR-beta CDR3 sequencing was used to track graft-versus-host and host-versus-graft alloreactive T cell clones in the graft, circulation and bone marrow after intestinal transplantation. Rather than being sequenced by the commercial service, samples from a few later patients were sequenced in-house on an Illumina MiSeq and processed with MiXCR. Every recipient was given anti-thymocyte globulin induction, followed by about 3 years of maintenance tacrolimus and steroids. Overall study outcomes, separate from this receptor: GvH clones were detected in recipient bone marrow, and some of these GvH clones were observed earlier in ileal mucosa or blood, consistent with an intestinal mucosal origin. Early after transplant, declines in HvG clones were associated with peak levels of circulating GvH clones. Patients with donor T cell macrochimerism had high GvH to HvG T cell clonal ratios in their allografts. Conclusions were limited by the relatively low number and heterogeneity of intestinal transplant patients.

The library came from the immunoSEQ multiplex PCR assay. For most patients, genomic DNA was isolated with the Qiagen DNeasy Blood and Tissue Kit and shipped frozen to Adaptive Biotechnologies for TCR sequencing. High-throughput TCR-beta CDR3 sequencing of genomic DNA from most patients was performed by Adaptive Biotechnologies. In the original analysis: Adaptive's ImmunoSEQ software was the source of the TCR sequencing data for about 17 patients, while a few other patients were processed with MiXCR and VDJtools. To correct CD4 versus CD8 sorting errors, sequences present in both subsets at a frequency ratio below 5:1 were removed. CDR3 nucleotide sequences shared between donor and recipient were removed because the origin of such sequences could not be assigned. To count as alloreactive, a clone needed at least 2-fold expansion over unstimulated cells and a minimum CFSE-low frequency of 0.002% (template counts) or 0.001% (read counts). Clones were considered mappable if detected in sequenced pre-transplant spleen, lymph node, or MLR CFSE-low populations of the donor or recipient. The cumulative frequency of alloreactive clones was calculated as a percentage of all sequences, weighted by copy number. TCRdb re-hosts the immuneACCESS table, in-frame sequences only. Its copies lack some clones; in the studies checked, an unresolved V gene accounts for under half of them, and the cause for the rest is not known. The D gene and trimming were derived from the DNA, and the V and J assignments and clone size from that table. The sample table records around 100,000 clones; 85% to 95% of these occur just once. The top ten hold approximately 1% of the sample.

Reading the label with the study, this specimen's time point is: cells obtained before transplantation from donor or recipient. CD3+CD4+ and CD3+CD8+ populations were FACS-sorted from unstimulated pre-transplant donor and recipient cells taken from spleen or lymph nodes. CDR1 and CDR2 are read off the germline V gene as SQVTM and ANQGSEA. From its cysteine to its phenylalanine, the CDR3 spans 12 amino acids. CDR3 DNA is the only sequence kept; it has 36 bases, read in frame from the first base. The V end loses 4 bases and the J end loses 2 bases, and a stretch of 6 bases separates them. This clone was seen once. Its specific antigen is unknown. Base qualities were left out, and no much larger clone turns up one base away.

Sequenced material: unstimulated CD8+ T cells sorted from spleen or lymph node cells, taken before transplant. The receptor was derived from a human donor who was the organ donor for an intestinal transplant. The V gene is TRBV29-1 and the J gene is TRBJ2-1; there is no confident call for the D gene. The CDR3 region: CSVAGTYNEQFF. DNA sequence: TGCAGCGTTGCCGGAACCTACAATGAGCAGTTCTTC.